This T cell receptor beta chain was retrieved from a study of PD-1 blockade in classical Hodgkin lymphoma. Findings of the study overall: A significant rise in TCR diversity was seen by C4D1 for CD4+ cells but not for CD8+ cells.

A remark on this clone: Its antigen is currently unknown.

V lost 6 bases, J lost 7 bases, and 20 bases lay in between. The germline V gene encodes CDR1 MNHEY and CDR2 SMNVEV (reference sequence). The CDR3 contains 15 residues. Autologous stem cell transplantation was followed by relapse in every patient, and brentuximab vedotin exposure varied. Data came from immunoSEQ multiplex PCR; TCRdb stores just in-frame clones and leaves some out. The sample lists 45,000 or so clones, approximately 70% seen once, with approximately 11% in the top ten. The sample consisted of peripheral blood mononuclear cells (PBMCs), taken at baseline. The rearrangement joins TRBV27 to TRBJ2-3; D gene uncertain. The receptor's source is a human donor with classical Hodgkin lymphoma. As DNA, the CDR3 is TGTGCCAGCAGGGCGGCGGCGGTAATGTCCCATACGCAGTATTTT. This encodes CASRAAAVMSHTQYF.